These T cell receptor beta chains were read from a single sample in a study of early T cells in non-severe SARS-CoV-2 infection. MiXCR, run by TCRdb on the 5' RACE reads, gives a single entry per CDR3 protein. The sample yields approximately 110,000 distinct CDR3 sequences, more than 13% seen once. The sequenced material came from whole blood. The receptors shown here come from an adult who was a healthcare worker with PCR-confirmed SARS-CoV-2 infection or an uninfected control (not recorded which). The CDR3 runs from the conserved cysteine through the conserved F or W. D genes are given only for firm matches. Only part of the rows carry a size: once, few, many, or a class if the clone is expanded.

clone_size: .
v_call: TRBV19
d_call: .
j_call: TRBJ2-2
cdr3_length: 14
cdr3_aa: CASSEVSGTGELFF
cdr3_nt: TGTGCCAGTTCCGAAGTATCAGGCACCGGGGAGCTGTTTTTT

clone_size: few
v_call: TRBV5-1
d_call: .
j_call: TRBJ2-7
cdr3_length: 17
cdr3_aa: CASSPLAWGTSTYEQYF
cdr3_nt: TGCGCCAGCAGCCCTCTCGCTTGGGGGACTTCAACCTACGAGCAGTACTTC

clone_size: few
v_call: TRBV2
d_call: .
j_call: TRBJ1-1
cdr3_length: 13
cdr3_aa: CASSEVKTPEAFF
cdr3_nt: TGTGCCAGCAGTGAAGTTAAGACGCCCGAAGCTTTCTTT

clone_size: .
v_call: TRBV20-1
d_call: .
j_call: TRBJ2-5
cdr3_length: 12
cdr3_aa: CSARDGAETQYF
cdr3_nt: TGCAGTGCTAGAGATGGCGCGGAGACCCAGTACTTC

clone_size: .
v_call: TRBV27
d_call: .
j_call: TRBJ2-4
cdr3_length: 11
cdr3_aa: CASSRGNIQYF
cdr3_nt: TGTGCCAGCAGTCGGGGAAACATTCAGTACTTC

clone_size: .
v_call: TRBV12-3/TRBV12-4
d_call: .
j_call: TRBJ2-2
cdr3_length: 13
cdr3_aa: CASSFLETGELFF
cdr3_nt: TGTGCCAGCAGTTTCCTTGAGACCGGGGAGCTGTTTTTT

clone_size: .
v_call: TRBV5-1
d_call: .
j_call: TRBJ2-3
cdr3_length: 15
cdr3_aa: CASSLAFQVTDTQYF
cdr3_nt: TGCGCCAGCAGCTTGGCCTTTCAGGTGACAGATACGCAGTATTTT

clone_size: .
v_call: TRBV12-3/TRBV12-4
d_call: TRBD1
j_call: TRBJ1-5
cdr3_length: 14
cdr3_aa: CASSLTGDNQPQHF
cdr3_nt: TGTGCCAGCAGTTTGACAGGGGACAATCAGCCCCAGCATTTT

clone_size: .
v_call: TRBV7-8
d_call: TRBD2
j_call: TRBJ2-2
cdr3_length: 16
cdr3_aa: CASSLSGGANTGELFF
cdr3_nt: TGTGCCAGCAGCTTAAGCGGGGGGGCGAACACCGGGGAGCTGTTTTTT

clone_size: few
v_call: TRBV4-2
d_call: .
j_call: TRBJ1-5
cdr3_length: 14
cdr3_aa: CASSPWSGNQPQHF
cdr3_nt: TGTGCCAGCAGCCCTTGGTCAGGGAATCAGCCCCAGCATTTT

clone_size: .
v_call: TRBV6-5
d_call: .
j_call: TRBJ1-6
cdr3_length: 13
cdr3_aa: CASRPPGNSPLHF
cdr3_nt: TGTGCCAGCAGGCCCCCGGGGAATTCACCCCTCCACTTT

clone_size: few
v_call: TRBV5-4
d_call: .
j_call: TRBJ2-7
cdr3_length: 13
cdr3_aa: CASRSRAQGKQYF
cdr3_nt: TGTGCCAGCAGGTCCCGGGCCCAAGGGAAGCAGTACTTC

clone_size: .
v_call: TRBV3-1
d_call: TRBD1
j_call: TRBJ2-5
cdr3_length: 16
cdr3_aa: CASSQPGQGQQETQYF
cdr3_nt: TGTGCCAGCAGCCAGCCGGGACAGGGGCAACAAGAGACCCAGTACTTC

clone_size: .
v_call: TRBV30
d_call: .
j_call: TRBJ2-5
cdr3_length: 13
cdr3_aa: CAWSWKNEETQYF
cdr3_nt: TGTGCCTGGAGCTGGAAGAACGAAGAGACCCAGTACTTC

clone_size: few
v_call: TRBV13
d_call: .
j_call: TRBJ1-5
cdr3_length: 13
cdr3_aa: CASSLTRSGAQHF
cdr3_nt: TGTGCCAGCAGCTTAACACGGAGCGGAGCCCAGCATTTT

clone_size: many
v_call: TRBV11-2
d_call: TRBD1
j_call: TRBJ2-5
cdr3_length: 16
cdr3_aa: CASSSPGQGVYETQYF
cdr3_nt: TGTGCCAGCAGCTCCCCGGGACAGGGTGTTTACGAGACCCAGTACTTC

clone_size: few
v_call: TRBV6-2/TRBV6-3
d_call: .
j_call: TRBJ1-5
cdr3_length: 12
cdr3_aa: CASSQGNQPQHF
cdr3_nt: TGTGCCAGCAGCCAGGGGAATCAGCCCCAGCATTTT

clone_size: .
v_call: TRBV7-6
d_call: TRBD2
j_call: TRBJ2-1
cdr3_length: 16
cdr3_aa: CASSLVGTRVGNEQFF
cdr3_nt: TGTGCCAGCAGCTTAGTCGGGACTAGAGTAGGCAATGAGCAGTTCTTC

clone_size: few
v_call: TRBV7-9
d_call: .
j_call: TRBJ2-5
cdr3_length: 14
cdr3_aa: CASSSLTVQETQYF
cdr3_nt: TGTGCCAGCAGCTCGCTGACTGTACAAGAGACCCAGTACTTC

clone_size: .
v_call: TRBV3-1
d_call: .
j_call: TRBJ1-4
cdr3_length: 15
cdr3_aa: CASSPESGSNEKLFF
cdr3_nt: TGTGCCAGCAGCCCAGAATCGGGGTCGAACGAAAAACTGTTTTTT

clone_size: .
v_call: TRBV10-3
d_call: TRBD1
j_call: TRBJ2-5
cdr3_length: 13
cdr3_aa: CATQGERGETQYF
cdr3_nt: TGTGCCACCCAGGGGGAAAGAGGAGAGACCCAGTACTTC

clone_size: many
v_call: TRBV7-3
d_call: .
j_call: TRBJ2-1
cdr3_length: 16
cdr3_aa: CASSLTGGLAENEQFF
cdr3_nt: TGTGCCAGCAGCTTAACGGGCGGACTTGCTGAAAATGAGCAGTTCTTC

clone_size: .
v_call: TRBV4-1
d_call: .
j_call: TRBJ2-6
cdr3_length: 18
cdr3_aa: CASSQEHSGGTGANVLTF
cdr3_nt: TGCGCCAGCAGCCAAGAACACAGTGGGGGGACTGGGGCCAACGTCCTGACTTTC